This T cell receptor beta chain stems from a study of beta chain features in type 1 diabetes. V dropped 2 bases and J dropped 4 bases, with 8 bases sitting between them. The CDR3 is 13 amino acids. CDR1 MDHEN and CDR2 SYDVKM come from the germline V gene. As concerns this clone: Its matching antigen is unknown.

Cells sorted by CD45RO/CCR7/CD25/CD127/CD95/CD27 comprised CD4+ naive, central memory, regulatory and stem cell-like memory cells. Findings and caveats of the study: The naive, central memory and Treg TCRB repertoires of patients appeared to be more similar to one another than those of healthy donors. Whether HLA type influences TCRB rearrangement remained unresolved here.

Since all of the isolated RNA was reverse transcribed, expressed TCRB transcripts were what got sequenced. Method: immunoSEQ multiplex PCR; TCRdb's copy keeps in-frame clones and lacks some. The sample yields about 140,000 clones, 9% to 10% seen once. The TCR was taken from a woman in her 40s in good health. Sequenced material: central memory CD4+ T cells from blood. The rearrangement links TRBV28 to TRBJ1-1; tentatively, D is TRBD1 (6 bases). The CDR3 DNA reads as TGTGCCAGCAGTTTAGGCAGGGGCACTGAAGCTTTCTTT. This encodes CASSLGRGTEAFF.